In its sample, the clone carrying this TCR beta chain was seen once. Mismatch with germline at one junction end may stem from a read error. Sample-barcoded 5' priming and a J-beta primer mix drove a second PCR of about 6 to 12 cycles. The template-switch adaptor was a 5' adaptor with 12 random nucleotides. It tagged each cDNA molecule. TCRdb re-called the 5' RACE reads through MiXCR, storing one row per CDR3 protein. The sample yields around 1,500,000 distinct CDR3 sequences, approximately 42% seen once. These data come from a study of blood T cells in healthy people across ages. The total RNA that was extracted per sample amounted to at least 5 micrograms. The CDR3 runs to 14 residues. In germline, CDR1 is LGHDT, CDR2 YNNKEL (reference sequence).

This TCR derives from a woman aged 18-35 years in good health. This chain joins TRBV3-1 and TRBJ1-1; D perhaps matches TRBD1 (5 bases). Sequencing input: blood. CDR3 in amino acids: CVSSPGLYWTEAFF. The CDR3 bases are TGTGTCAGCAGCCCAGGGTTGTATTGGACTGAAGCTTTCTTT.